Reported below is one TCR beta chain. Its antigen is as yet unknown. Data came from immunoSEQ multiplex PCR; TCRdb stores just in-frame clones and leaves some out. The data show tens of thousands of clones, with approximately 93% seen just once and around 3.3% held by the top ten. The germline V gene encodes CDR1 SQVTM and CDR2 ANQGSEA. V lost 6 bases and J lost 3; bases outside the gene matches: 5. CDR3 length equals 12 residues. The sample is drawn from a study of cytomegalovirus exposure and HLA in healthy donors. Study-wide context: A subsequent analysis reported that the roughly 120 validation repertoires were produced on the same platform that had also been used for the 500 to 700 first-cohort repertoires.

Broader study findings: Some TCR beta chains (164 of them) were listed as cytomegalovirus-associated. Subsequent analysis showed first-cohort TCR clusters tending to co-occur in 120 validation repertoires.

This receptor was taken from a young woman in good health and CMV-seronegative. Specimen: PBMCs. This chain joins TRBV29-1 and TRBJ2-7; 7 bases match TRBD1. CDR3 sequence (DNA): TGCAGCGTCGTTGGACAGGTCTACGAGCAGTACTTC. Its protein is CSVVGQVYEQYF.